The rows below give T cell receptor beta chains drawn from one sample of a study of molecular identifiers for immune sequencing clone quantification. TCRdb passed the PCR reads through MiXCR, listing each CDR3 protein once. The sample includes some 65,000 distinct CDR3 sequences, roughly 20% of them seen just once. Input material: naive CD8+ T cells from blood, with Jurkat cell RNA spiked in. These receptors all come from a human donor in good health. Some libraries in this study had Jurkat cell RNA spiked in. CDR3s include the opening cysteine and the closing phenylalanine or tryptophan. A D gene is named only where the DNA matches it firmly. Size tells how often a clone was seen (once, few, many) or the class of an expanded clone, and some rows leave it out.

D: -; J: TRBJ2-3; V: TRBV28; size: many; CDR3: CASSSLPDTQYF; DNA: TGTGCCAGCAGTTCCCTGCCAGATACGCAGTATTTT
D: -; J: TRBJ2-2; V: TRBV7-9; size: few; CDR3: CASSLAKNGELFF; DNA: TGTGCCAGCAGCTTAGCAAAGAACGGGGAGCTGTTTTTT
D: TRBD1; J: TRBJ1-1; V: TRBV12-3/TRBV12-4; size: few; CDR3: CASSLGQVNTEAFF; DNA: TGTGCCAGCAGTCTTGGACAGGTGAACACTGAAGCTTTCTTT
D: -; J: TRBJ2-5; V: TRBV7-2; size: many; CDR3: CASSFTQGGETQYF; DNA: TGTGCCAGCAGCTTCACCCAAGGGGGAGAGACCCAGTACTTC
D: -; J: TRBJ1-5; V: TRBV28; size: many; CDR3: CASSSPRLGTYSNQPQHF; DNA: TGTGCCAGCAGTTCGCCCCGCTTGGGCACTTATAGCAATCAGCCCCAGCATTTT
D: TRBD2; J: TRBJ2-7; V: TRBV3-1; size: -; CDR3: CASSPRTSGDWEQYF; DNA: TGTGCCAGCAGCCCTCGGACTAGCGGGGACTGGGAGCAGTACTTC
D: -; J: TRBJ2-4; V: TRBV30; size: many; CDR3: CAWSVRGSIAKNIQYF; DNA: TGTGCCTGGAGTGTACGAGGGTCGATAGCCAAAAACATTCAGTACTTC
D: TRBD2; J: TRBJ2-7; V: TRBV3-1; size: many; CDR3: CASSLGSGSYEQYF; DNA: TGTGCCAGCAGCCTGGGTAGCGGGTCCTACGAGCAGTACTTC
D: -; J: TRBJ1-1; V: TRBV12-3/TRBV12-4; size: many; CDR3: CASSPSLNTEAFF; DNA: TGTGCCAGCAGCCCGAGCTTGAACACTGAAGCTTTCTTT
D: -; J: TRBJ2-1; V: TRBV7-9; size: many; CDR3: CASSPRGGPSYNEQFF; DNA: TGTGCCAGCAGCCCCCGGGGCGGTCCCTCCTACAATGAGCAGTTCTTC
D: TRBD1; J: TRBJ2-3; V: TRBV10-3; size: many; CDR3: CAISESKTGPDTQYF; DNA: TGTGCCATCAGTGAGTCAAAGACAGGGCCAGATACGCAGTATTTT
D: TRBD2; J: TRBJ2-3; V: TRBV27; size: many; CDR3: CASSLSVPAGGPTNVLDTQYF; DNA: TGTGCCAGCAGTTTATCGGTCCCGGCGGGAGGGCCGACGAACGTGTTAGATACGCAGTATTTT
D: TRBD1; J: TRBJ2-7; V: TRBV5-1; size: many; CDR3: CASSGRDRGSYEQYF; DNA: TGCGCCAGCAGCGGCCGGGACAGGGGTTCCTACGAGCAGTACTTC
D: -; J: TRBJ2-7; V: TRBV29-1; size: many; CDR3: CSVALDYEQYF; DNA: TGCAGCGTTGCATTAGACTACGAGCAGTACTTC
D: TRBD2; J: TRBJ2-7; V: TRBV5-4; size: many; CDR3: CACGLAGGSYEQYF; DNA: TGTGCCTGCGGACTAGCGGGAGGCTCCTACGAGCAGTACTTC
D: -; J: TRBJ2-7; V: TRBV4-1; size: -; CDR3: CASRGPNYEQYF; DNA: TGCGCCAGCAGGGGACCCAACTACGAGCAGTACTTC
D: TRBD2; J: TRBJ2-1; V: TRBV4-2; size: few; CDR3: CASSQAISKLAGVYNEQFF; DNA: TGTGCCAGCAGCCAAGCCATTTCCAAGCTAGCGGGAGTTTACAATGAGCAGTTCTTC
D: -; J: TRBJ2-2; V: TRBV29-1; size: few; CDR3: CSVWALTGEPFF; DNA: TGCAGCGTCTGGGCCCTTACCGGGGAGCCGTTTTTT
D: -; J: TRBJ2-7; V: TRBV11-1; size: -; CDR3: CASSLGNSEQYF; DNA: TGTGCCAGCAGCTTAGGTAATAGCGAGCAGTACTTC
D: TRBD2; J: TRBJ2-3; V: TRBV20-1; size: many; CDR3: CSANPGGNTDTQYF; DNA: TGCAGTGCTAATCCGGGAGGAAATACAGATACGCAGTATTTT
D: TRBD2; J: TRBJ2-1; V: TRBV4-1; size: many; CDR3: CASSQFPRTSGYNEQFF; DNA: TGCGCCAGCAGCCAATTTCCAAGGACTAGCGGATACAATGAGCAGTTCTTC
D: -; J: TRBJ2-7; V: TRBV5-4; size: many; CDR3: CASSLTARDINEQYF; DNA: TGTGCCAGCAGCTTGACCGCTAGGGACATTAACGAGCAGTACTTC
D: TRBD2; J: TRBJ2-1; V: TRBV7-9; size: many; CDR3: CASSLSPTSGRNEQFF; DNA: TGTGCCAGCAGCTTATCACCTACTAGCGGGAGGAATGAGCAGTTCTTC
D: -; J: TRBJ1-2; V: TRBV12-3/TRBV12-4; size: -; CDR3: CASSFDKNYGHTF; DNA: TGTGCCAGCAGTTTTGACAAAAACTATGGCCACACCTTC
D: TRBD2; J: TRBJ2-1; V: TRBV6-6; size: many; CDR3: CASSYRALGTSGSGEQFF; DNA: TGTGCCAGCAGTTACCGGGCCCTGGGGACTAGCGGGAGCGGTGAGCAGTTCTTC
D: -; J: TRBJ2-1; V: TRBV20-1; size: -; CDR3: CSAAAKPRDRHRGEQFF; DNA: TGCAGTGCCGCGGCCAAACCCCGGGACCGACATCGGGGTGAGCAGTTCTTC
D: -; J: TRBJ1-1; V: TRBV7-9; size: many; CDR3: CASSPAGLVSEAFF; DNA: TGTGCCAGCAGCCCGGCCGGTCTAGTGTCTGAAGCTTTCTTT
D: -; J: TRBJ2-7; V: TRBV18; size: many; CDR3: CASSGEATYEQYF; DNA: TGTGCCAGCTCAGGTGAAGCCACCTACGAGCAGTACTTC
D: TRBD2; J: TRBJ2-1; V: TRBV6-5; size: -; CDR3: CASRREGVNNERFF; DNA: TGTGCCAGCAGGCGGGAGGGGGTGAACAATGAGCGGTTCTTC
D: -; J: TRBJ1-5; V: TRBV4-1; size: many; CDR3: CASSLRLELRNQPQHF; DNA: TGCGCCAGCAGCCTAAGATTGGAACTCCGCAATCAGCCCCAGCATTTT
D: TRBD2; J: TRBJ2-3; V: TRBV7-9; size: many; CDR3: CASSFKPGLAGNVADTQYF; DNA: TGTGCCAGCAGTTTCAAACCGGGACTAGCGGGTAATGTGGCAGATACGCAGTATTTT